What follows are 8 T cell receptor beta chains derived from one specimen sequenced in a study of T-cell reconstitution after alpha-beta-depleted transplantation in children. Unique molecular identifiers were used in preparing the TCRbeta library. TCRdb re-analysed the PCR reads in MiXCR, keeping a single row per CDR3 protein. The table has some 500,000 distinct CDR3 sequences, around 17% seen once; the top ten hold roughly 3.3%. The source material was PBMCs from the stem cell graft donor, sampled from the stem cell graft. Source of these receptors: a human donor who donated a stem cell graft to a child with acute lymphoblastic leukemia.

The J gene is TRBJ2-3, the V gene TRBV7-2, with 7 bases that match TRBD1. Per germline, CDR1 SGHTA and CDR2 FQGNSA. Trimming took 5 bases from V and 8 from J; bases not matched to a gene: 19. CDR3 length equals 17 residues. The CDR3: CASSAYPTGPPSGTQYF. In DNA, the CDR3 is TGTGCCAGCAGCGCATACCCGACAGGGCCCCCTTCGGGTACGCAGTATTTT.

This clonotype has only a few counts. The chain couples TRBV15 to TRBJ1-6; a possible D gene is TRBD1 (5 bases). With 2 bases removed from V and 13 bases from J, the gap between germline ends came to 15 bases. The CDR3 has 14 residues. The germline CDR1 and CDR2 sequences are LNHNV and YYDKDF (reference sequence). The CDR3 region has the DNA TGTGCCACCAGCAGACGACAGACTCCAACCCCCCTCCACTTT. It codes for CATSRRQTPTPLHF.

There are a few counts of this clonotype. This sequence joins TRBV27 and TRBJ2-5, with D perhaps matching TRBD2 (7 bases). The CDR3 sequence is 14 residues long. Trimming pared 5 bases from V and 3 bases from J, leaving 13 bases between. Germline CDR1 and CDR2: MNHEY and SMNVEV (reference sequence). The CDR3 is CASSPRGGKETQYF. CDR3 DNA: TGTGCCAGCAGTCCCAGGGGAGGGAAAGAGACCCAGTACTTC.

V gene TRBV20-1 combines with J gene TRBJ2-7, with 9 bases aligning to TRBD2. Germline V gene data show CDR1 as DFQATT and CDR2 as SNEGSKA (reference sequence). Trimming took 5 bases from V and 5 from J; bases not matched to a gene: 13. This CDR3 has 15 residues. Written as DNA, the CDR3 is TGCAGTGCTCCTATTGGCGGGAGGGGGGGGCACGAGCAGTACTTC. As protein: CSAPIGGRGGHEQYF.

The genes are TRBV4-2 and TRBJ2-5; D gene unclear. The CDR3 runs 12 residues. In germline, CDR1 is LGHNA, CDR2 YNFKEQ. The V and J ends lost 0 bases and 4 bases respectively, with 3 bases between them. CDR3 sequence: CASSQDVETQYF. The DNA for the CDR3 is TGTGCCAGCAGCCAAGACGTAGAGACCCAGTACTTC.

This clonotype appeared a few times. The V call is TRBV7-6, the J call TRBJ2-3; TRBD1 aligns across 7 bases. Germline V gene sequence: CDR1 SGHVS, CDR2 FNYEAQ. The trim removed 6 bases at V and 8 bases at J, leaving 8 bases unmatched. The CDR3 is 13 residues long. CDR3 residues: CASRPTGVRTQYF. The CDR3 bases are TGTGCCAGCAGACCCACAGGGGTCCGTACGCAGTATTTT.

This clonotype has a handful of counts. V usage is TRBV29-1 and J usage is TRBJ1-1; TRBD1 might be the D (5 bases). The germline gives CDR1 SQVTM, CDR2 ANQGSEA. This CDR3 has 13 residues. The V end lost 7 bases, the J end lost 1 base, and 13 bases lay between the germline ends. CDR3 sequence: CSAYPGGNTEAFF. CDR3 in DNA: TGCAGCGCCTACCCGGGGGGGAACACTGAAGCTTTCTTT.

This clonotype showed up just a few times. V usage is TRBV20-1 and J usage is TRBJ1-2; the D gene is possibly TRBD1 (6 bases). Germline CDR1 reads DFQATT; CDR2 reads SNEGSKA (reference sequence). The V end lost 6 bases, the J end lost 2 bases, and 10 bases lay between the germline ends. The CDR3 consists of 12 residues. This CDR3 is CSARQVNYGYTF. CDR3 DNA: TGCAGTGCGCGACAGGTGAACTATGGCTACACCTTC.